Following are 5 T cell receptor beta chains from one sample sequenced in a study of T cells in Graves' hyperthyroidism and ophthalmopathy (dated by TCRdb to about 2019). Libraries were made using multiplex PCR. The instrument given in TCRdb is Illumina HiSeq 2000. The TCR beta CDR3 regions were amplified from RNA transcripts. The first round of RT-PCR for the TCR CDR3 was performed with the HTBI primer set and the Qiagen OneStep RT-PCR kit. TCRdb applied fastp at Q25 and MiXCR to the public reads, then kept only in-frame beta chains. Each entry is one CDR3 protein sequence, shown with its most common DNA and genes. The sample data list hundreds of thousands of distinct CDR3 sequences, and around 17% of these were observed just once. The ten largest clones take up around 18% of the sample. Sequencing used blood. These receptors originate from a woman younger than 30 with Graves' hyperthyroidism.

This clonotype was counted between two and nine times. The CDR3 DNA reads as TGTGCCAGCAGCTCCTGGGACAGGGGACGCAATGAGCAGTTCTTC. Its translation: CASSSWDRGRNEQFF. The V call is TRBV7-9, the J call TRBJ2-1, with TRBD1 matching over 10 bases. The ends lost 4 bases at V and 6 bases at J; junction bases unmatched: 6. Germline CDR1 reads SEHNR; CDR2 reads FQNEAQ (reference sequence). The CDR3 runs 15 residues.

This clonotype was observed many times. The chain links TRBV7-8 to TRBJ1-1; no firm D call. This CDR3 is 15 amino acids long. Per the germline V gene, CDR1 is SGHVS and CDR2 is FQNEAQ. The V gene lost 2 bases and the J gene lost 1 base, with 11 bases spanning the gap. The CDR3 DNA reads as TGTGCCAGCAGCTTATCTTGGGCTCCGAACACTGAAGCTTTCTTT. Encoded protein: CASSLSWAPNTEAFF.

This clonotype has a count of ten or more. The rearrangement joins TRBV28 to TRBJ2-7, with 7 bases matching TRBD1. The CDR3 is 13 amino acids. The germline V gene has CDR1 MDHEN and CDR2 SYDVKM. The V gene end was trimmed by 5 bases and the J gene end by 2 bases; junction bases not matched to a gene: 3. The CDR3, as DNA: TGTGCCAGCAGTGACAGGGTCCCCTACGAGCAGTACTTC. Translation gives CASSDRVPYEQYF.

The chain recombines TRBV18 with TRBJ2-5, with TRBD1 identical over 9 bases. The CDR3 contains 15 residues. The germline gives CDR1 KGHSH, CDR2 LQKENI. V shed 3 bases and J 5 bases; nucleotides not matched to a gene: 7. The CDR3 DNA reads TGTGCCAGCTCACCCGCCGGGACAGGGCGGGAGACCCAGTACTTC. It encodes CASSPAGTGRETQYF.

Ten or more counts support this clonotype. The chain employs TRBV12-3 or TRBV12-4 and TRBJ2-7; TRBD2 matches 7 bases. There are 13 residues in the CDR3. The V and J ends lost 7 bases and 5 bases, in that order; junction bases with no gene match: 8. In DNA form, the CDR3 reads TGTGCCAGCACCTTGGACCGGGGGGACGAGCAGTACTTC. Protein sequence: CASTLDRGDEQYF.